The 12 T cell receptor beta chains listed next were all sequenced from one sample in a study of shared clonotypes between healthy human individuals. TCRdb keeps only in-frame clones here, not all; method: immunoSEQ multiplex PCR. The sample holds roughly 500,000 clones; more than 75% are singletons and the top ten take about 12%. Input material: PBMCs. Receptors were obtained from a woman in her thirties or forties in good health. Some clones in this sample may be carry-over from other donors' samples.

The CDR3 reads CASSPWEGGYNEQFF. The DNA of the CDR3 is TGTGCCAGCAGTCCCTGGGAGGGGGGGTACAATGAGCAGTTCTTC. This chain links TRBV27 with TRBJ2-1; weak D call: TRBD2 (7 bases). Trimming stripped 5 bases from V and 4 bases from J, with 15 bases between. Germline lookup yields CDR1 MNHEY and CDR2 SMNVEV (reference sequence). This CDR3 is built from 15 residues.

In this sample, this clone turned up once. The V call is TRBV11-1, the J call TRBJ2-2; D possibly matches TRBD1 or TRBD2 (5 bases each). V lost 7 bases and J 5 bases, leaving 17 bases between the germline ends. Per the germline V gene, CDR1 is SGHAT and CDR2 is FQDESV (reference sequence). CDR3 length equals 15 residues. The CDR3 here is CASTSGTGLTGELFF. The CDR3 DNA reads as TGTGCCAGCACCTCAGGGACCGGGCTTACCGGGGAGCTGTTTTTT. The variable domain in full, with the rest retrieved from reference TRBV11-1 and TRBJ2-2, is EAEVAQSPRYKITEKSQAVAFWCDPISGHATLYWYRQILGQGPELLVQFQDESVVDDSQLPKDRFSAERLKGVDSTLKIQPAELGDSAMYLCASTSGTGLTGELFFGEGSRLTVL.

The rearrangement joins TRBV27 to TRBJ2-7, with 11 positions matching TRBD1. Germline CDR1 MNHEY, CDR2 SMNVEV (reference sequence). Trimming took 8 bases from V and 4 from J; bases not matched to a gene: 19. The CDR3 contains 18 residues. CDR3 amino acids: CASALKGLGTGGRYEQYF. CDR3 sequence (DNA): TGTGCCAGCGCCCTTAAAGGACTAGGGACAGGGGGTCGGTACGAGCAGTACTTC.

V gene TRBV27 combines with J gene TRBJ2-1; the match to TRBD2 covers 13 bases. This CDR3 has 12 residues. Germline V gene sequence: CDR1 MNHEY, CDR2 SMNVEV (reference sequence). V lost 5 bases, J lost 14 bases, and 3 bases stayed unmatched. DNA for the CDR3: TGTGCCAGCAGTACCGGACTAGCGGGAGAGTTCTTC. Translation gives CASSTGLAGEFF.

CDR3 nucleotides: TGTGCCAGTAGTATTGGGGGCAGCGCAGACACCGGGGAGCTGTTTTTT. Its translation: CASSIGGSADTGELFF. The chain uses TRBV19 and TRBJ2-2, with D perhaps TRBD1 (6 bases). V dropped 3 bases and J dropped 3 bases, with 14 bases sitting between them. The length of the CDR3 is 16 residues. In germline, CDR1 is LNHDA, CDR2 SQIVND (reference sequence). Full variable domain (rest looked up from reference TRBV19 and TRBJ2-2): DGGITQSPKYLFRKEGQNVTLSCEQNLNHDAMYWYRQDPGQGLRLIYYSQIVNDFQKGDIAEGYSVSREKKESFPLTVTSAQKNPTAFYLCASSIGGSADTGELFFGEGSRLTVL.

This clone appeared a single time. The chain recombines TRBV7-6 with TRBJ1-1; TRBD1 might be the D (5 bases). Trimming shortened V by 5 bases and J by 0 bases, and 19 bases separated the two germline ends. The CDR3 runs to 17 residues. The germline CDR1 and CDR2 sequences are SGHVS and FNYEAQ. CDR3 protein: CASSPFWGGTMNTEAFF. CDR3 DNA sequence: TGTGCCAGCAGCCCTTTTTGGGGGGGGACCATGAACACTGAAGCTTTCTTT.

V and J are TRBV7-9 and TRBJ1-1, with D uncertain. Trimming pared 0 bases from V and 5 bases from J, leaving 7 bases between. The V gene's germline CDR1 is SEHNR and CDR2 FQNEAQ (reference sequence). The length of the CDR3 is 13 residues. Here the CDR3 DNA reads TGTGCCAGCAGCTTAGCGGGAACAACTGAAGCTTTCTTT. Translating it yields CASSLAGTTEAFF.

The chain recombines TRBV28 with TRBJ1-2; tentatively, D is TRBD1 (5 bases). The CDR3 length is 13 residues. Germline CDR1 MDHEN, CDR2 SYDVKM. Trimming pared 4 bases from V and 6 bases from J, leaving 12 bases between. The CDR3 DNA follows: TGTGCCAGCAGTTCCCAGGGTGCCCATGGCTACACCTTC. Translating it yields CASSSQGAHGYTF.

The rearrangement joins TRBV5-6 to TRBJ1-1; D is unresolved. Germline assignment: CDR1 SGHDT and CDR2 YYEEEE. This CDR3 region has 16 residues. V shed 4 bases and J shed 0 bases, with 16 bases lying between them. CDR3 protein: CASSRARYLMNTEAFF. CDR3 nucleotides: TGTGCCAGCAGCCGGGCCCGGTACTTAATGAACACTGAAGCTTTCTTT.

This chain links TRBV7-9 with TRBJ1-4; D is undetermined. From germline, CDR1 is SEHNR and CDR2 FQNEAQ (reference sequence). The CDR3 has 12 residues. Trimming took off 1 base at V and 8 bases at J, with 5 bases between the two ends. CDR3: CASSLDDEKLFF. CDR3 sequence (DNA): TGTGCCAGCAGCTTAGATGACGAAAAACTGTTTTTT.

As DNA, the CDR3 is TGTGCCAGCAGTTACCCGACTAGCGGGAGCTCCTACGAGCAGTACTTC. Translation gives CASSYPTSGSSYEQYF. V gene TRBV6-6 combines with J gene TRBJ2-7; TRBD2 aligns across 12 bases. Trimming removed 2 bases from V and 0 bases from J; junction bases left unmatched: 2. The CDR3 is made up of 16 amino acids. Germline-derived CDR1 and CDR2 are MNHNY and SVGAGI (reference sequence).

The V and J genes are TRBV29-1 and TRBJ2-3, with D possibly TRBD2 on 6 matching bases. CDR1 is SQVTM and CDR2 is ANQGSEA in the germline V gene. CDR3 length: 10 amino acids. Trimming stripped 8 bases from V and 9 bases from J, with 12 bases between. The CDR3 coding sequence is TGCAGCTCGGGGGATGGCACGCAGTATTTT. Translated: CSSGDGTQYF.